A single sample gave rise to the 10 T cell receptor beta chains below, sequenced in a study of blood T cells in healthy people across ages (dated by TCRdb to 2014 to 2015). Libraries were built with 5' RACE. This sample was sequenced with an Illumina HiSeq 2500. A second PCR of about 7 to 12 cycles was run with a J-beta primer mix and a sample-barcoded 5' primer. The raw public data were reprocessed by TCRdb itself: fastp quality trimming at Q25, MiXCR clonotype calling, in-frame beta chains only. Entries are consolidated by CDR3 protein sequence, retaining the most common genes and DNA. The sample data list 450,000 to 600,000 distinct CDR3 sequences, and about 27% of these were observed just once. 3% to 4.5% of the sample is in the top ten clones. The sample also formed part of further work on T cells of mothers and their children.

Sequenced: blood. The source of these receptors is a boy between 2 and 15 years old in good health.

In its sample, this clonotype was seen a few times. The V call is TRBV12-3 or TRBV12-4, the J call TRBJ2-7; TRBD2 agrees at 10 bases. V lost 9 bases to trimming and J lost 3 bases; unmatched junction nucleotides: 2. The CDR3 loop spans 12 amino acids. The CDR3 region is CASQRGGYEQYF. DNA of the CDR3: TGTGCCAGTCAGCGGGGGGGCTACGAGCAGTACTTC.

The chain couples TRBV28 to TRBJ2-5; 8 positions match TRBD2. Germline CDR1 is MDHEN and CDR2 is SYDVKM. V lost 6 bases to trimming and J lost 5 bases; unmatched junction nucleotides: 11. The CDR3 contains 15 residues. The CDR3 region is CASSHPRGGSETQYF. DNA for the CDR3: TGTGCCAGCAGCCACCCCCGGGGGGGCAGTGAGACCCAGTACTTC.

On this clonotype: An end of the junction does not agree with germline; a read error may underlie this. V gene TRBV14 combines with J gene TRBJ2-7, with D possibly being TRBD1 (6 bases). This CDR3 comprises 13 residues. Germline CDR1 SGHDN, CDR2 FVKESK. Here the CDR3 reads CASSPGQLYEQHF. The CDR3 DNA sequence: TGTGCCAGCAGCCCTGGACAGCTCTACGAGCAGCACTTC. Filled out from reference TRBV14 and TRBJ2-7, the complete variable domain reads EAGVTQFPSHSVIEKGQTVTLRCDPISGHDNLYWYRRVMGKEIKFLLHFVKESKQDESGMPNNRFLAERTGGTYSTLKVQPAELEDSGVYFCASSPGQLYEQHFGPGTRLTVT.

The V gene is TRBV6-2 or TRBV6-3, the J gene TRBJ1-1; 9 bases map to TRBD1. Germline V CDR1 and CDR2: MNHEY, SVGEGT. V trimming: 7 bases; J trimming: 4 bases; junction bases outside the gene matches: 13. This CDR3 is 16 amino acids long. The CDR3 DNA reads as TGTGCCAGCAATCCCGCTTCGGACAGGGGCTTCACTGAAGCTTTCTTT. Translation: CASNPASDRGFTEAFF.

For the CDR3, the DNA is TGTGCCAGCAGCTTAGAAGGCGGGCCGTACAATGAGCAGTTCTTC. Translation: CASSLEGGPYNEQFF. The V call is TRBV7-9, the J call TRBJ2-1, with D possibly being TRBD2 (5 bases). Germline-derived CDR1 and CDR2 are SEHNR and FQNEAQ (reference sequence). This CDR3 region has 15 residues. Between the trimmed V and J ends, which lost 1 base and 4 bases, there was a span of 11 bases.

This clonotype turned up a few times. The V gene is TRBV27, the J gene TRBJ2-1; a weak D match, TRBD1 (6 bases). Gene TRBJ2-7 matches the end of the DNA better, so the J call may be wrong. This CDR3 has 15 amino acids. The germline CDR1 and CDR2 sequences are MNHEY and SMNVEV (reference sequence). The CDR3, as DNA: TGTGCCAGCAGCTTCGGGACACCGCGGCTATACGAGCAGTACTTC. Encoded protein: CASSFGTPRLYEQYF.

The rearrangement joins TRBV6-2 or TRBV6-3 to TRBJ1-2; tentative D call: TRBD1 (6 bases). This CDR3 spans 16 amino acids. The germline gives CDR1 MNHEY, CDR2 SVGEGT. V was clipped by 2 bases and J by 0 bases, with 13 bases between them. The DNA of the CDR3 is TGTGCCAGCAGTTACCTCCACAGGGCCGCTAACTATGGCTACACCTTC. Its protein product is CASSYLHRAANYGYTF.

This clonotype was recorded a few times. This chain uses TRBV9 with TRBJ1-4, with D maybe TRBD1 (6 bases). V lost 4 bases, J lost 7 bases, and 17 bases lay in between. The CDR3 has 15 amino acids. Per germline, CDR1 SGDLS and CDR2 YYNGEE. CDR3 sequence reads: CASSPRTEGGEKLFF. DNA of the CDR3: TGTGCCAGCAGCCCTAGGACAGAAGGGGGTGAAAAACTGTTTTTT.

The rearrangement links TRBV29-1 to TRBJ1-1; D ambiguous. The CDR3 covers 11 residues. CDR1 and CDR2 from the germline V gene are SQVTM and ANQGSEA. With 6 bases removed from V and 1 base from J, the gap between germline ends came to 6 bases. The DNA of the CDR3 is TGCAGCGTCATCGGGAACACTGAAGCTTTCTTT. Residues: CSVIGNTEAFF.

V gene TRBV25-1 combines with J gene TRBJ2-1; 10 nucleotides agree with TRBD2. The CDR3 totals 14 residues. Germline V lookup: CDR1 MGHDK, CDR2 SYGVNS. With 5 bases clipped from V and 7 bases from J, the junction kept 5 bases outside the gene matches. The CDR3 nucleotides read TGTGCCAGCAGTCGTAGCGGGGGGACAAATGAGCAGTTCTTC. Translation gives CASSRSGGTNEQFF.